One sample yielded the 17 T cell receptor beta chains listed below, sequenced in a study of shared clonotypes between healthy human individuals. Naive-designated CD8 cells lacked CD45RO, were positively enriched for CCR7, and omitted terminally differentiated effector memory CD45RA+ cells. Clones were sequenced by immunoSEQ multiplex PCR, and TCRdb holds only the in-frame ones, with some missing. The sample records approximately 2,000,000 clones, roughly 95% being singletons. Sequencing was performed on naive CD8+ T cells from PBMCs. The source is a man between 18 and 35 years old in good health. Some clones in this sample may be carry-over from other donors' samples.

CDR3 in amino acids: CASSWGGRRETQYF. The CDR3 coding sequence is TGTGCCAGCAGCTGGGGCGGCCGAAGGGAGACCCAGTACTTC. The chain employs TRBV7-9 and TRBJ2-5; tentatively, D is TRBD1 (5 bases). Trimming took off 4 bases at V and 5 bases at J, with 14 bases between the two ends. Germline-derived CDR1 and CDR2 are SEHNR and FQNEAQ (reference sequence). The CDR3 has 14 amino acids.

J is TRBJ1-2 and V is TRBV18, with a tentative D call TRBD1 (5 bases). CDR3 length: 14 amino acids. From germline, CDR1 is KGHSH and CDR2 LQKENI. V gave up 3 bases and J gave up 4 bases, with 12 bases separating them. The CDR3 coding sequence is TGTGCCAGCTCACCGAACGACAGTACCTATGGCTACACCTTC. Its translation is CASSPNDSTYGYTF.

The chain carries TRBV28 and TRBJ1-1; D is ambiguous. Germline V gene sequence: CDR1 MDHEN, CDR2 SYDVKM. The CDR3 runs 12 residues. V was clipped by 9 bases and J by 6 bases, with 14 bases between them. The CDR3 nucleotides are TGTGCCAGTAGACTGAGCCCCGCTGAAGCTTTCTTT. Amino acid sequence: CASRLSPAEAFF.

The rearrangement joins TRBV21-1 to TRBJ2-4; whether TRBD1, the table's D call, matches the DNA was not checked. TRBV21-1 counts as a pseudogene. The CDR3 spans 15 residues. CDR3 DNA: TGTGCCAGCACCGGGACATACGCAGCCAAAAACATTCAGTACTTC. It is translated as CASTGTYAAKNIQYF.

The rearrangement links TRBV11-2 to TRBJ2-6; the D gene is possibly TRBD2 (5 bases). There are 17 residues in the CDR3. V gave up 4 bases and J gave up 5 bases, with 18 bases separating them. CDR1 is SGHAT and CDR2 is FQNNGV in the germline V gene. The CDR3 DNA reads as TGTGCCAGCAGCTACACCCCCGGGGTGGGTAGGGCCAACGTCCTGACTTTC. Protein sequence: CASSYTPGVGRANVLTF.

This rearrangement joins TRBV14 to TRBJ1-1, with D possibly matching TRBD1 (6 bases). Germline loops: CDR1 SGHDN, CDR2 FVKESK. The CDR3 covers 14 residues. Trimming removed 1 base from V and 4 bases from J, with 10 bases in between. As DNA, the CDR3 is TGTGCCAGCAGCCAAGCCCAAGGGGGCACTGAAGCTTTCTTT. Translation: CASSQAQGGTEAFF.

This chain uses TRBV4-1 with TRBJ1-1; the D is unclear. V was trimmed by 2 bases and J by 1 base, leaving 8 bases between them. The CDR3 covers 14 residues. CDR1 and CDR2 (germline): MGHRA, YSYEKL. CDR3 sequence: CASSQKWGNTEAFF. The CDR3 region has the DNA TGCGCCAGCAGCCAAAAGTGGGGGAACACTGAAGCTTTCTTT.

The chain couples TRBV6-5 to TRBJ2-2; D is uncertain. Germline V lookup: CDR1 MNHEY, CDR2 SVGAGI. This CDR3 contains 14 residues. Trimming pared 1 base from V and 1 base from J, leaving 4 bases between. The CDR3 loop is CASSYFRNTGELFF. The CDR3 coding sequence is TGTGCCAGCAGTTACTTTAGGAACACCGGGGAGCTGTTTTTT.

The rearrangement links TRBV7-2 to TRBJ2-1; D is possibly TRBD1 or TRBD2 (6 bases each). From germline, CDR1 is SGHTA and CDR2 FQGNSA. The CDR3 consists of 15 residues. V shed 6 bases and J shed 5 bases, with 17 bases lying between them. CDR3 sequence reads: CASSTNRGQHNEQFF. DNA for the CDR3: TGTGCCAGCAGTACGAATCGGGGGCAGCACAATGAGCAGTTCTTC.

CDR3 residues: CASSPQGIKYEKLFF. In nucleotides, the CDR3 is TGTGCCAGCAGTCCACAGGGAATTAAGTATGAAAAACTGTTTTTT. The V and J genes are TRBV27 and TRBJ1-4, with D maybe TRBD1 (6 bases). This CDR3 is 15 amino acids long. V was cut by 5 bases and J by 6 bases, with 16 bases left in between. The V gene's germline CDR1 is MNHEY and CDR2 SMNVEV (reference sequence).

The V and J genes are TRBV15 and TRBJ2-3; 11 nucleotides line up with TRBD2. Germline loops: CDR1 LNHNV, CDR2 YYDKDF (reference sequence). CDR3 size: 16 residues. The V and J ends lost 5 bases and 0 bases, in that order; junction bases with no gene match: 4. The CDR3 nucleotides are TGTGCCACCAGCGGGACTAGCGGAGTGAGCACAGATACGCAGTATTTT. This translates into CATSGTSGVSTDTQYF. Full variable domain (remainder filled in from reference TRBV15 and TRBJ2-3): DAMVIQNPRYQVTQFGKPVTLSCSQTLNHNVMYWYQQKSSQAPKLLFHYYDKDFNNEADTPDNFQSRRPNTSFCFLDIRSPGLGDTAMYLCATSGTSGVSTDTQYFGPGTRLTVL.

The CDR3 bases are TGTGCCAGCGGGGCCTCGGACGGCTACGAGCAGTACTTC. Translated: CASGASDGYEQYF. The chain links TRBV7-9 to TRBJ2-7; D perhaps matches TRBD1 (5 bases). V was shortened by 8 bases and J by 3 bases, with 14 bases between the two germline ends. This CDR3 has 13 residues. The germline gives CDR1 SEHNR, CDR2 FQNEAQ (reference sequence).

The chain links TRBV7-2 to TRBJ2-7; TRBD1 aligns across 11 bases. Germline-derived CDR1 and CDR2 are SGHTA and FQGNSA. This CDR3 is 14 amino acids long. The J segment lost 4 bases and the V segment lost 3 bases, leaving 2 bases of the junction unmatched. The CDR3 loop is CASSFGTGGYEQYF. CDR3 in DNA: TGTGCCAGCAGCTTTGGGACAGGGGGTTACGAGCAGTACTTC.

V is TRBV9 and J is TRBJ2-1; 7 bases match TRBD2. J gave up 4 bases and V 4 bases, and 11 bases lay outside the gene matches. CDR3 length equals 16 residues. Germline CDR1 and CDR2: SGDLS and YYNGEE. CDR3 in DNA: TGTGCCAGCAGCCCCTCGGGGGGAGGTCGTTACAATGAGCAGTTCTTC. Its translation: CASSPSGGGRYNEQFF.

V and J are TRBV28 and TRBJ2-7; either TRBD1 or TRBD2 may fit D (6 bases each). Trimming took off 10 bases at V and 6 bases at J, with 16 bases between the two ends. CDR1 and CDR2 (germline): MDHEN, SYDVKM. The CDR3 spans 12 residues. This CDR3 reads CAIRGVRGEQYF. The CDR3 DNA sequence: TGTGCCATAAGGGGGGTCCGGGGCGAGCAGTACTTC.

This chain connects TRBV7-6 to TRBJ2-2, with unresolved D. V was trimmed by 0 bases and J by 6 bases, leaving 8 bases between them. There are 14 residues in the CDR3. Germline lookup yields CDR1 SGHVS and CDR2 FNYEAQ. CDR3 region: CASSLAYGPGELFF. The CDR3 region has the DNA TGTGCCAGCAGCTTAGCTTATGGCCCCGGGGAGCTGTTTTTT.

V usage is TRBV7-9 and J usage is TRBJ2-5; no reliable D call. Trimming took 5 bases from V and 4 from J, leaving 14 bases between them. The V gene's germline CDR1 is SEHNR and CDR2 FQNEAQ (reference sequence). The CDR3 is 14 amino acids. This chain's CDR3 is CASSPLLGGETQYF. The CDR3 region has the DNA TGTGCCAGCAGCCCCCTCCTAGGTGGAGAGACCCAGTACTTC.